The 25 T cell receptor beta chains below all came from one sample that was sequenced in a study of cytomegalovirus exposure and HLA in healthy donors. The PCR ran on 60 Vbeta and 13 Jbeta primers. Using immunoSEQ multiplex PCR, the repertoire was profiled, and TCRdb retains in-frame clones only, with some absent. In the table there are some 98,000 clones, about 81% of which are singletons. The sequenced sample consisted of PBMCs. Every receptor here comes from a man aged 40-49 years in good health and CMV-seronegative.

The chain combines TRBV4-2 with TRBJ1-4; 9 bases map to TRBD1. The germline V gene encodes CDR1 LGHNA and CDR2 YNFKEQ. Trimming took 7 bases from V and 7 from J; bases not matched to a gene: 10. CDR3 size: 15 residues. The CDR3 region has the DNA TGTGCCAGCACCCCACATGTGGACAGGGGTGAAAAACTGTTTTTT. As protein: CASTPHVDRGEKLFF.

This chain links TRBV6-7 with TRBJ1-6; 8 nucleotides align to TRBD1. TRBV6-7 has ORF status, its function being uncertain. Unmatched junction bases numbered 11, after V lost 4 bases and J lost 9 bases. The CDR3 contains 16 residues. CDR3 nucleotide sequence: TGTGCCAGCAGTTTCCGCCCAGGGGGCGAGGGTTCACCCCTCCACTTT. Translation gives CASSFRPGGEGSPLHF.

The chain employs TRBV14 and TRBJ2-1, with TRBD1 identical over 7 bases. This CDR3 is built from 16 residues. Trimming removed 1 base from V and 4 bases from J; junction bases left unmatched: 7. Germline V gene data show CDR1 as SGHDN and CDR2 as FVKESK. CDR3 loop: CASSQGWDSQYNEQFF. In nucleotides, the CDR3 is TGTGCCAGCAGCCAAGGGTGGGACAGCCAATACAATGAGCAGTTCTTC.

The chain employs TRBV6-5 and TRBJ1-6; D uncertain. Germline V gene lookup returns CDR1 MNHEY and CDR2 SVGAGI. The CDR3 extends over 14 amino acids. V lost 7 bases and J 7 bases, leaving 14 bases between the germline ends. CDR3 sequence reads: CASIPGYGNSPLHF. The CDR3 nucleotides are TGTGCCAGCATTCCGGGGTATGGGAATTCACCCCTCCACTTT.

The genes are TRBV5-5 and TRBJ1-2, with D uncertain. V was clipped by 0 bases and J by 6 bases, with 15 bases between them. Germline values: CDR1 SGHKS, CDR2 YYEKEE (reference sequence). The CDR3 totals 15 residues. CDR3 amino acids: CASSLENIGPDGYTF. Here the CDR3 DNA reads TGTGCCAGCAGCTTGGAGAACATTGGGCCGGATGGCTACACCTTC.

This chain uses TRBV6-5 with TRBJ1-6, with 9 positions matching TRBD1. The germline gives CDR1 MNHEY, CDR2 SVGAGI. The CDR3 extends over 14 amino acids. With 4 bases clipped from V and 7 bases from J, the junction kept 2 bases outside the gene matches. The CDR3 spells CASSWTGENSPLHF. The DNA of the CDR3 is TGTGCCAGCAGTTGGACAGGGGAGAATTCACCCCTCCACTTT.

The chain links TRBV29-1 to TRBJ1-5; tentatively, D is TRBD1 (5 bases). The V gene's germline CDR1 is SQVTM and CDR2 ANQGSEA. Trimming took off 4 bases at V and 2 bases at J, with 6 bases between the two ends. CDR3 size: 12 residues. CDR3 nucleotide sequence: TGCAGCGTTGGGGGGGGCAATCAGCCCCAGCATTTT. Translation gives CSVGGGNQPQHF.

The rearrangement joins TRBV5-8 to TRBJ2-5; D is unresolved. The DNA matches TRBJ2-7 better at its end, which makes the J call doubtful. Looked up from germline, CDR1 is SGHTS and CDR2 is YDEGEE. The CDR3 sequence is 11 residues long. The CDR3 reads CASSATYEQYF. Here the CDR3 DNA reads TGTGCCAGCAGCGCCACCTACGAGCAGTACTTC.

This chain joins TRBV30 and TRBJ2-2, with 8 bases lining up with TRBD2. Per the germline V gene, CDR1 is GTSNPN and CDR2 is SVGIG (reference sequence). J gave up 5 bases and V 4 bases, and 6 bases lay outside the gene matches. This CDR3 comprises 14 residues. The CDR3 here is CAWKAAGETGELFF. CDR3 nucleotide sequence: TGTGCCTGGAAGGCAGCGGGAGAAACCGGGGAGCTGTTTTTT.

This chain links TRBV6-1 with TRBJ1-3; no clear D gene. Germline V gene lookup returns CDR1 MNHNS and CDR2 SASEGT. The CDR3 totals 14 residues. V lost 2 bases to trimming and J lost 0 bases, with 5 bases between them. This CDR3 reads CASSEIDSGNTIYF. The CDR3 DNA sequence: TGTGCCAGCAGTGAAATAGACTCTGGAAACACCATATATTTT.

The genes are TRBV5-5 and TRBJ2-7; D is ambiguous. The CDR3 consists of 11 residues. CDR1 is SGHKS, CDR2 YYEKEE, per germline (reference sequence). V was shortened by 2 bases and J by 4 bases, with 4 bases between the two germline ends. DNA of the CDR3: TGTGCCAGCAGCTTTTCTTACGAGCAGTACTTC. Protein: CASSFSYEQYF.

The J gene is TRBJ1-2, the V gene TRBV29-1, with TRBD1 matching over 8 bases. The CDR3 is 12 amino acids. V was clipped by 4 bases and J by 7 bases; unmatched bases: 5. The germline V gene has CDR1 SQVTM and CDR2 ANQGSEA. CDR3 nucleotides: TGCAGCGTTGTTCAGGGGGCGTCTGGCTACACCTTC. Translation: CSVVQGASGYTF.

This sequence joins TRBV28 and TRBJ1-4; TRBD1 matches 7 bases. V was clipped by 1 base and J by 5 bases; unmatched bases: 1. Germline lookup yields CDR1 MDHEN and CDR2 SYDVKM. This CDR3 region has 14 residues. The CDR3 DNA reads TGTGCCAGCAGTTTATTCAGGGGGAATGAAAAACTGTTTTTT. Translation gives CASSLFRGNEKLFF. Filled out from reference TRBV28 and TRBJ1-4, the complete variable domain reads DVKVTQSSRYLVKRTGEKVFLECVQDMDHENMFWYRQDPGLGLRLIYFSYDVKMKEKGDIPEGYSVSREKKERFSLILESASTNQTSMYLCASSLFRGNEKLFFGSGTQLSVL.

This chain uses TRBV19 with TRBJ1-5; tentative D call: TRBD1 (5 bases). Between the trimmed V and J ends, which lost 4 bases and 4 bases, there was a span of 20 bases. Germline-derived CDR1 and CDR2 are LNHDA and SQIVND (reference sequence). The CDR3 contains 17 residues. CDR3 protein: CASSTAPPGRGNQPQHF. The CDR3 bases are TGTGCCAGTAGTACAGCCCCTCCAGGGCGAGGTAATCAGCCCCAGCATTTT.

The V call is TRBV15, the J call TRBJ2-6; D might be TRBD1 (6 bases). Germline V lookup: CDR1 LNHNV, CDR2 YYDKDF (reference sequence). Trimming cost V 3 bases and J 3 bases, with 12 bases left between them. The CDR3 has 16 residues. The CDR3 DNA sequence: TGTGCCACCAGCAGGGAACAGGGCAGTGGGGCCAACGTCCTGACTTTC. Amino acid sequence: CATSREQGSGANVLTF.

J is TRBJ2-2 and V is TRBV27; 7 bases fit TRBD1. This CDR3 contains 15 residues. V dropped 6 bases and J dropped 0; count of bases not matched to a gene: 4. Germline CDR1 MNHEY, CDR2 SMNVEV (reference sequence). In nucleotides, the CDR3 is TGTGCCAGCAGGACAGGGATGGCGAACACCGGGGAGCTGTTTTTT. It yields the protein CASRTGMANTGELFF.

The chain has TRBV5-1 and TRBJ1-6; TRBD1 matches at 7 bases. Germline V gene lookup returns CDR1 SGHRS and CDR2 YFSETQ. The CDR3 runs 18 residues. Trimming cost V 5 bases and J 1 base; bases outside gene matches: 12. The CDR3 DNA is TGCGCCAGCAGAGTCGACAGGGCGTGGGGTTCCTATAATTCACCCCTCCACTTT. Residues: CASRVDRAWGSYNSPLHF.

V is TRBV5-1 and J is TRBJ1-5; D might be TRBD1 (5 bases). Per the germline V gene, CDR1 is SGHRS and CDR2 is YFSETQ. The CDR3 extends over 15 amino acids. Trimming left V 0 bases short and J 0 bases short, with 7 bases between. The CDR3 reads CASSLAGGSNQPQHF. The CDR3 DNA follows: TGCGCCAGCAGCTTGGCCGGGGGTAGCAATCAGCCCCAGCATTTT.

This sequence joins TRBV6-1 and TRBJ1-2; no clear D. The CDR3 spans 15 residues. Germline loops: CDR1 MNHNS, CDR2 SASEGT. Trimming removed 7 bases from V and 0 bases from J, with 15 bases in between. The CDR3 loop is CASMRSTKSNYGYTF. DNA of the CDR3: TGTGCCAGCATGCGGAGTACTAAGTCTAACTATGGCTACACCTTC.

As for this clone: One end of the junction does not line up with germline, which may come from a read error. V and J are TRBV4-1 and TRBJ2-7; 11 bases align to TRBD2. The CDR3 is made up of 12 amino acids. The germline CDR1 and CDR2 sequences are MGHRA and YSYEKL. In nucleotides, the CDR3 is TGCGCCAGCAGCCAAGTGACTAGCGGGGTCGCTTTC. Amino acids: CASSQVTSGVAF.

The rearrangement joins TRBV11-2 to TRBJ2-7; 9 positions agree with TRBD1. CDR3 size: 15 residues. The germline gives CDR1 SGHAT, CDR2 FQNNGV. The V segment lost 3 bases and the J segment 1 base; nucleotides outside the gene matches: 4. The CDR3 DNA reads TGTGCCAGCAGCTTGGGACAGGGCTTTTCCTACGAGCAGTACTTC. This gives the protein CASSLGQGFSYEQYF.

The chain couples TRBV6-1 to TRBJ2-7, with D perhaps TRBD1 (7 bases). Per germline, CDR1 MNHNS and CDR2 SASEGT. V was shortened by 2 bases and J by 6 bases, with 17 bases between the two germline ends. This CDR3 contains 15 residues. The CDR3 loop is CASSERAGGLSEQYF. In nucleotides, the CDR3 is TGTGCCAGCAGTGAAAGGGCAGGGGGGCTCTCCGAGCAGTACTTC.

This clone was counted once. The chain uses TRBV29-1 and TRBJ2-3; D may be TRBD2 (7 bases). Germline V gene lookup returns CDR1 SQVTM and CDR2 ANQGSEA. V was cut by 8 bases and J by 1 base, with 16 bases left in between. This CDR3 is built from 14 residues. Here the CDR3 DNA reads TGCAGCCACAGGGCGGGGAGGGGCACAGATACGCAGTATTTT. It translates to CSHRAGRGTDTQYF.

This clone was seen a handful of times. V and J are TRBV5-8 and TRBJ1-5; D is unclear. V lost 2 bases, J lost 7 bases, and 7 bases lay in between. This CDR3 contains 12 residues. The germline V gene has CDR1 SGHTS and CDR2 YDEGEE. This chain's CDR3 is CASSFEGQPQHF. Written as DNA, the CDR3 is TGTGCCAGCAGCTTTGAGGGACAGCCCCAGCATTTT. Together with reference TRBV5-8 and TRBJ1-5, the CDR3 gives the full variable domain: EAGVTQSPTHLIKTRGQQATLRCSPISGHTSVYWYQQALGLGLQFLLWYDEGEERNRGNFPPRFSGRQFPNYSSELNVNALELEDSALYLCASSFEGQPQHFGDGTRLSIL.

V gene TRBV6-9 combines with J gene TRBJ1-4, with 7 bases fitting TRBD1. The V segment lost 5 bases and the J segment 2 bases; nucleotides outside the gene matches: 20. The CDR3 has 20 amino acids. The germline CDR1 and CDR2 sequences are MNHGY and SVAAGI. CDR3 amino acids: CASSKGSKGKTGSTNEKLFF. CDR3 bases: TGTGCCAGCAGTAAAGGGAGCAAGGGGAAGACAGGGAGTACTAATGAAAAACTGTTTTTT.